A selection of T cell receptor beta chains follows, all from one sample in a study of cytotoxic CD8 clonotypes in ibrutinib-treated CLL. Sequencing used immunoSEQ multiplex PCR; TCRdb keeps in-frame clones, though not all of them. The sample lists approximately 32,000 clones, about 70% seen once, with about a quarter in the top ten. The material sequenced was PBMCs, taken before ibrutinib treatment. Every receptor here comes from a human donor with chronic lymphocytic leukemia. Each CDR3 is given with its conserved first and last residue. Each record gives: J gene, V gene, clone size, D gene, CDR3 length, CDR3 protein, CDR3 DNA. D genes are given only for firm matches. Some rows mark clone size as missing; the rest say once, few, many or name a class of expanded clone.

J: TRBJ1-4
V: TRBV28
size: .
D: .
length: 14
CDR3: CASSLPLGSEKLFF
DNA: TGTGCCAGCAGTTTACCGCTGGGTTCTGAAAAACTGTTTTTT

J: TRBJ1-1
V: TRBV4-1
size: .
D: .
length: 15
CDR3: CASSQEATANTEAFF
DNA: TGCGCCAGCAGCCAAGAGGCGACAGCGAACACTGAAGCTTTCTTT

J: TRBJ2-2
V: TRBV9
size: .
D: TRBD2
length: 16
CDR3: CASSVPSGLHTGELFF
DNA: TGTGCCAGCAGCGTGCCTAGCGGGCTTCACACCGGGGAGCTGTTTTTT

J: TRBJ2-4
V: TRBV29-1
size: .
D: .
length: 13
CDR3: CSVEWGAKNIQYF
DNA: TGCAGCGTTGAATGGGGAGCCAAAAACATTCAGTACTTC

J: TRBJ2-1
V: TRBV4-2
size: .
D: TRBD1
length: 19
CDR3: CASSHVSRAGQGSYNEQFF
DNA: TGTGCCAGCAGCCACGTCTCTAGGGCGGGACAGGGTTCCTACAATGAGCAGTTCTTC

J: TRBJ1-6
V: TRBV9
size: medium-sized
D: .
length: 14
CDR3: CASSVGGWDSPLHF
DNA: TGTGCCAGCAGCGTAGGGGGCTGGGATTCACCCCTCCACTTT

J: TRBJ2-1
V: TRBV30
size: .
D: .
length: 14
CDR3: CATRGIGGHNEQFF
DNA: TGTGCCACACGGGGGATAGGCGGACACAATGAGCAGTTCTTC

J: TRBJ1-2
V: TRBV4-2
size: once
D: TRBD1
length: 15
CDR3: CASSQDRDSNYGYTF
DNA: TGTGCCAGCAGCCAAGATCGGGACAGCAACTATGGCTACACCTTC

J: TRBJ2-7
V: TRBV27
size: once
D: TRBD1
length: 16
CDR3: CASSLSTRGQLYEQYF
DNA: TGTGCCAGCAGTTTATCAACTCGGGGACAGCTTTACGAGCAGTACTTC

J: TRBJ2-1
V: TRBV7-3
size: .
D: TRBD2
length: 16
CDR3: CASSETSDSSYNEQFF
DNA: TGTGCCAGCAGCGAGACTAGCGATAGCTCCTACAATGAGCAGTTCTTC

J: TRBJ2-2
V: TRBV2
size: medium-sized
D: .
length: 11
CDR3: CASSQAGELFF
DNA: TGTGCCAGCAGTCAGGCCGGGGAGCTGTTTTTT

J: TRBJ1-2
V: TRBV2
size: few
D: TRBD1
length: 14
CDR3: CASSEDGTGNGYTF
DNA: TGTGCCAGCAGTGAAGACGGGACAGGGAATGGCTACACCTTC

J: TRBJ2-2
V: TRBV28
size: .
D: .
length: 14
CDR3: CASSLLQYTGELFF
DNA: TGTGCCAGCAGTTTATTACAGTACACCGGGGAGCTGTTTTTT

J: TRBJ2-7
V: TRBV5-4
size: .
D: TRBD1
length: 13
CDR3: CASSIDDRVEQYF
DNA: TGTGCCAGCAGCATCGACGACAGGGTCGAGCAGTACTTC

J: TRBJ2-3
V: TRBV2
size: .
D: TRBD2
length: 17
CDR3: CASSLPTSGGDTDTQYF
DNA: TGTGCCAGCAGTCTACCGACTAGCGGGGGGGATACAGATACGCAGTATTTT

J: TRBJ2-7
V: TRBV11-2
size: .
D: TRBD1
length: 16
CDR3: CASSLVWTGNSYEQYF
DNA: TGTGCCAGCAGCTTAGTATGGACAGGGAACTCCTACGAGCAGTACTTC

J: TRBJ1-6
V: TRBV30
size: .
D: TRBD1
length: 15
CDR3: CAWSVQGTANSPLHF
DNA: TGTGCCTGGAGTGTACAAGGGACAGCGAATTCACCCCTCCACTTT

J: TRBJ2-7
V: TRBV5-6
size: .
D: TRBD1
length: 14
CDR3: CASSHGTETYEQYF
DNA: TGTGCCAGCAGCCACGGGACAGAGACCTACGAGCAGTACTTC

J: TRBJ2-5
V: TRBV27
size: .
D: .
length: 13
CDR3: CASRSRVQETQYF
DNA: TGTGCCAGCAGGTCGAGGGTCCAAGAGACCCAGTACTTC

J: TRBJ2-2
V: TRBV19
size: .
D: TRBD1
length: 14
CDR3: CASLRTGGRGELFF
DNA: TGTGCCAGTCTTAGGACAGGTGGCCGCGGGGAGCTGTTTTTT

J: TRBJ2-7
V: TRBV29-1
size: once
D: TRBD1
length: 13
CDR3: CSVFTDRLYEQYF
DNA: TGCAGCGTTTTCACGGACAGGCTTTACGAGCAGTACTTC

J: TRBJ1-1
V: TRBV27
size: few
D: .
length: 15
CDR3: CASSLSPGPNTEAFF
DNA: TGTGCCAGCAGTTTATCTCCAGGACCGAACACTGAAGCTTTCTTT

J: TRBJ2-1
V: TRBV2
size: .
D: TRBD2
length: 12
CDR3: CASRASGNEQFF
DNA: TGTGCCAGCAGGGCTAGCGGCAATGAGCAGTTCTTC

J: TRBJ1-2
V: TRBV11-2
size: few
D: .
length: 14
CDR3: CASSLGQGYYGYTF
DNA: TGTGCCAGCAGCTTAGGCCAGGGATACTATGGCTACACCTTC

J: TRBJ1-5
V: TRBV7-2
size: .
D: .
length: 15
CDR3: CASSLQGQGNQPQHF
DNA: TGTGCCAGCAGCTTACAGGGTCAAGGCAATCAGCCCCAGCATTTT

J: TRBJ2-1
V: TRBV2
size: .
D: TRBD2
length: 15
CDR3: CASSVPLAGFNEQFF
DNA: TGTGCCAGCAGTGTGCCCCTAGCGGGGTTCAATGAGCAGTTCTTC

J: TRBJ2-1
V: TRBV7-9
size: .
D: TRBD2
length: 11
CDR3: CASSSRDYAFF
DNA: TGTGCCAGCAGCTCCCGGGACTATGCGTTCTTC

J: TRBJ2-7
V: TRBV10-3
size: .
D: .
length: 13
CDR3: CAISAQTGLEQYF
DNA: TGTGCCATCAGTGCCCAGACGGGCCTCGAGCAGTACTTC

J: TRBJ2-3
V: TRBV6-7
size: once
D: .
length: 19
CDR3: CASSYSHLGPGTSTDTQYF
DNA: TGTGCCAGCAGTTACTCACACTTGGGCCCTGGGACTAGCACAGATACGCAGTATTTT

J: TRBJ2-5
V: TRBV5-4
size: few
D: .
length: 14
CDR3: CASSLDGSQETQYF
DNA: TGTGCCAGCAGCTTGGACGGCAGCCAAGAGACCCAGTACTTC

J: TRBJ2-6
V: TRBV7-5
size: .
D: .
length: 17
CDR3: CARTFASRQSRANVLTF
DNA: TGTGCCAGAACGTTCGCGAGTAGACAAAGTCGGGCCAACGTCCTGACTTTC

J: TRBJ2-1
V: TRBV9
size: few
D: TRBD2
length: 16
CDR3: CASSVEGLAGYGEQFF
DNA: TGTGCCAGCAGCGTGGAGGGACTAGCGGGGTACGGCGAGCAGTTCTTC

J: TRBJ2-3
V: TRBV5-1
size: .
D: .
length: 12
CDR3: CASSQGPDTQYF
DNA: TGCGCCAGCAGTCAGGGACCAGATACGCAGTATTTT

J: TRBJ2-3
V: TRBV6-4
size: .
D: .
length: 14
CDR3: CASPTKSASDTQYF
DNA: TGTGCCAGCCCTACTAAATCAGCGTCAGATACGCAGTATTTT

J: TRBJ1-1
V: TRBV10-3
size: .
D: .
length: 13
CDR3: CAISVAGNTEAFF
DNA: TGTGCCATCAGTGTAGCGGGGAACACTGAAGCTTTCTTT